The entry below gives a single T cell receptor (beta chain) sequence along with its context. This entry is derived from a study of blood T cell repertoires in COVID-19. Study summary: T cells, B-cell-depleted T cells, or PBMCs supplied cDNA or gDNA.

Enrolment of Seattle patients took place during active infection, and they were followed longitudinally. Germline CDR1 reads MNHNS; CDR2 reads SASEGT. CDR3 length: 14 amino acids. Between the trimmed V and J ends, which lost 0 bases and 3 bases, there was a span of 6 bases. The table came from immunoSEQ multiplex PCR; TCRdb's copy has only in-frame clones and leaves some out. Here the sample spans tens of thousands of clones, about 76% being singletons. The sample was peripheral blood. This chain uses TRBV6-1 with TRBJ2-1; D is unclear. The source of this sequence is a woman of 80 years or more with COVID-19, enrolled during active disease. CDR3 DNA sequence: TGTGCCAGCAGTGAAGCTAACAACTACAATGAGCAGTTCTTC. Translation gives CASSEANNYNEQFF.